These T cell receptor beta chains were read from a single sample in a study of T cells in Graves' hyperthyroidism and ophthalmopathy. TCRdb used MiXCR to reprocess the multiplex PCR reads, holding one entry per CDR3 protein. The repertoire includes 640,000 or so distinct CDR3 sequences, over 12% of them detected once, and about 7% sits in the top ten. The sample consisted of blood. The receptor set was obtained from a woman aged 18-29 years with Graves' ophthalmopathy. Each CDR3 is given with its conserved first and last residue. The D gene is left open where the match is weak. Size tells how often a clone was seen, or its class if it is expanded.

CDR3aa: CASSYSPPGPYSPLHF
CDR3nt: TGTGCCAGCAGTTACTCACCGCCGGGGCCTTATTCACCCCTCCACTTT
abundance: few
len: 16
j_gene: TRBJ1-6
v_gene: TRBV6-5
d_gene: .

CDR3aa: CASSYSKRGRETQYF
CDR3nt: TGTGCCAGCAGTTACTCGAAGCGGGGGAGAGAGACCCAGTACTTC
abundance: many
len: 15
j_gene: TRBJ2-5
v_gene: TRBV6-5
d_gene: TRBD2

CDR3aa: CASSLWPRKNSYEQYF
CDR3nt: TGTGCCAGCAGCCTTTGGCCCAGGAAGAACTCCTACGAGCAGTACTTC
abundance: many
len: 16
j_gene: TRBJ2-7
v_gene: TRBV11-1
d_gene: .

CDR3aa: CASSLAWAGASREQFF
CDR3nt: TGCGCCAGCAGCTTGGCCTGGGCGGGAGCGTCAAGAGAGCAGTTCTTC
abundance: many
len: 16
j_gene: TRBJ2-1
v_gene: TRBV5-1
d_gene: TRBD2

CDR3aa: CSGQTGDEGYTF
CDR3nt: TGCAGCGGACAAACAGGGGACGAAGGCTACACCTTC
abundance: many
len: 12
j_gene: TRBJ1-2
v_gene: TRBV29-1
d_gene: TRBD1

CDR3aa: CASKDGTGTDTQYF
CDR3nt: TGTGCCAGCAAGGACGGGACAGGCACAGATACGCAGTATTTT
abundance: many
len: 14
j_gene: TRBJ2-3
v_gene: TRBV19
d_gene: TRBD1

CDR3aa: CASSQGPGRNTGELFF
CDR3nt: TGTGCCAGCAGCCAAGGACCGGGACGCAACACCGGGGAGCTGTTTTTT
abundance: few
len: 16
j_gene: TRBJ2-2
v_gene: TRBV3-1
d_gene: .

CDR3aa: CASSSTSGSGETQYF
CDR3nt: TGTGCCAGCAGCTCCACTAGCGGATCGGGAGAGACCCAGTACTTC
abundance: many
len: 15
j_gene: TRBJ2-5
v_gene: TRBV7-2
d_gene: TRBD2

CDR3aa: CATSRNLAGGRYGQETQYF
CDR3nt: TGTGCCACCAGCAGAAACCTAGCGGGAGGGCGATACGGCCAAGAGACCCAGTACTTC
abundance: many
len: 19
j_gene: TRBJ2-5
v_gene: TRBV15
d_gene: TRBD2

CDR3aa: CASRGDRWAFAFF
CDR3nt: TGTGCCAGCAGGGGGGACAGGTGGGCGTTTGCTTTCTTT
abundance: many
len: 13
j_gene: TRBJ1-1
v_gene: TRBV6-1
d_gene: TRBD1

CDR3aa: CASSQEGSRDREMNTEAFF
CDR3nt: TGTGCCAGCAGCCAAGAAGGTTCCCGGGACAGGGAAATGAACACTGAAGCTTTCTTT
abundance: many
len: 19
j_gene: TRBJ1-1
v_gene: TRBV3-1
d_gene: TRBD1